There are a few counts of the clone carrying this TCR beta chain. Antigen specificity is unknown. This record comes from a study of T-cell reconstitution after alpha-beta-depleted transplantation in children. Whole-study findings and limits: Surviving recipient T cells and thymic progenitors produced the high day-60 TCRbeta diversity seen in some patients.

V was cut by 1 base and J by 1 base, with 16 bases left in between. The CDR3 covers 17 residues. CDR1 is MGHRA, CDR2 YSYEKL, per germline. It was with unique molecular identifiers that the TCRbeta library was prepared. Via MiXCR, TCRdb re-called the PCR reads, giving one row per CDR3 protein. The table shows 780,000 or so distinct CDR3 sequences, with 16% occurring only once. The chain employs TRBV4-1 and TRBJ1-1, with a weak D call TRBD1 (6 bases). Source: PBMCs, mostly from graft donor cells, taken 360 days after TCRalphabeta/CD19-depleted stem cell transplant. The source of this sequence is a male patient between 5 and 17 years old who had a stem cell transplant for acute lymphoblastic leukemia, so the T cells may come from the graft donor. The CDR3 here is CASSQGGRGRKNTEAFF. CDR3 sequence (DNA): TGCGCCAGCAGCCAAGGGGGCCGGGGGCGGAAGAACACTGAAGCTTTCTTT.